The 4 T cell receptor beta chains below come from one sample, sequenced in a study of CD8+ T cells in alopecia areata (dated by TCRdb to the late 2010s). The time point label of this sample denotes: baseline before oral tofacitinib. The library was made by the immunoSEQ multiplex PCR assay. For TCR sequencing, RNA was extracted from every sample and reverse transcribed into cDNA to serve as template. Not all clones reach the TCRdb copy of this immuneACCESS table, which keeps in-frame sequences only. Checked studies attribute under half of the gap to unresolved V genes and leave the rest unexplained. This sample has 150,000 to 200,000 clones in its table, and just over 65% of those were observed once. The leading ten clones occupy 11% of the sample. Sample: CD8+ T cells sorted from blood, taken at week 0. These receptors originate from a human donor with alopecia areata.

The V and J genes are TRBV10-2 and TRBJ1-5; D call uncertain. The germline CDR1 and CDR2 sequences are WSHSY and SAAADI. This CDR3 has 14 amino acids. V was shortened by 6 bases and J by 3 bases, with 12 bases between the two germline ends. CDR3 bases: TGCGCCAGCAGCACGGACCCCAACAATCAGCCCCAGCATTTT. This gives the protein CASSTDPNNQPQHF.

This chain joins TRBV10-3 and TRBJ1-2; D is unresolved. Germline CDR1 and CDR2: ENHRY and SYGVKD. Trimming removed 0 bases at V and 4 bases at J, with 12 bases between. The CDR3 is 15 residues long. CDR3 amino acids: CAISESMMAGYGYTF. CDR3 sequence (DNA): TGTGCCATCAGTGAGTCGATGATGGCGGGCTATGGCTACACCTTC.

V and J are TRBV29-1 and TRBJ1-2; D is undetermined. Germline V lookup: CDR1 SQVTM, CDR2 ANQGSEA. The V gene lost 3 bases and the J gene lost 4 bases, with 9 bases spanning the gap. This CDR3 has 12 residues. Written as DNA, the CDR3 is TGCAGCGTTGAGCCTACAAGCTATGGCTACACCTTC. Its protein is CSVEPTSYGYTF.

This chain uses TRBV27 with TRBJ2-5, with D perhaps matching TRBD1 or TRBD2 (5 bases each). CDR1 is MNHEY and CDR2 is SMNVEV in the germline V gene (reference sequence). CDR3 size: 15 residues. V lost 2 bases and J 1 base, leaving 11 bases between the germline ends. CDR3 in amino acids: CASSLLSGTQETQYF. The CDR3 DNA is TGTGCCAGCAGTTTACTCTCGGGGACCCAAGAGACCCAGTACTTC.